This T cell receptor (beta chain) was sequenced in a study of T cell responses to AZD1222 COVID-19 vaccine. Study findings and constraints: The sample set comprised mostly white British donors with more females, and clonal diversity was possibly underestimated.

Remarks on this clone: Antigen specificity is unknown.

Trimming shortened V by 6 bases and J by 2 bases, and 11 bases separated the two germline ends. The CDR3 contains 14 residues. CDR1 and CDR2 from the germline V gene are SGHAT and FQDESV (reference sequence). Some clones are missing from TCRdb's copy, which holds only in-frame ones; the method was immunoSEQ multiplex PCR. The sample yields roughly 55,000 clones, around nine tenths seen once. Source: peripheral blood, taken on day 0 of AZD1222 vaccination. This sequence was found in an adult in good health. The rearrangement uses TRBV11-1 and TRBJ2-1; D may be TRBD1 (6 bases). CDR3 loop: CASRPGATYNEQFF. CDR3 DNA: TGTGCCAGCAGACCAGGGGCAACCTACAATGAGCAGTTCTTC.